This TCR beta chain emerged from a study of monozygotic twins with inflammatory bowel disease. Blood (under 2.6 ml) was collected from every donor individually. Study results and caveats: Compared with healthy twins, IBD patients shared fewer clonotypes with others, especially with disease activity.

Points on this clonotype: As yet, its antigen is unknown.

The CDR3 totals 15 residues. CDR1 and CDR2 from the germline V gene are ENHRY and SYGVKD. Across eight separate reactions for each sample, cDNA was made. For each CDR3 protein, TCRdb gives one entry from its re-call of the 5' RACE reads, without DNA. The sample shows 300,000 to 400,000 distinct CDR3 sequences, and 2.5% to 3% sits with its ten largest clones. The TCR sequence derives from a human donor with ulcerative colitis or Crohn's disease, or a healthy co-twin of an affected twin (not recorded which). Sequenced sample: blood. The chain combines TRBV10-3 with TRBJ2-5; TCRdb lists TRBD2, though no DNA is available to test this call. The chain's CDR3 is CAISGFGTRKETQYF.